The clone carrying this TCR beta chain was observed many times. Libraries were prepared by immunoSEQ multiplex PCR; TCRdb keeps only in-frame clonotypes and omits some of them. The sample has roughly 1,100,000 clones; about 76% are singletons. Germline V gives CDR1 MNHNS, CDR2 SASEGT. V gave up 5 bases and J gave up 5 bases, with 16 bases separating them. This CDR3 is 15 amino acids long. The data derive from a study of shared clonotypes between healthy human individuals. The gene calls are TRBV6-1 and TRBJ2-1; perhaps TRBD1 as D (5 bases). Material: memory CD4+ T cells sorted from blood. The subset was: CD45RA-negative fraction. This TCR was sampled from a man younger than 35 in good health. Here the CDR3 DNA reads TGTGCCAGCAGTCTCTTGGTCGTAGGGGACAATGAGCAGTTCTTC. Encoded protein: CASSLLVVGDNEQFF.